The rows below give T cell receptor beta chains drawn from one sample of a study of siplizumab effects on memory and regulatory T cells. Clones were read by immunoSEQ multiplex PCR, and TCRdb kept only the in-frame ones, dropping some. The repertoire holds roughly 50,000 clones, with nearly 95% as singletons. The sample taken for sequencing was CD8+ T cells sorted from blood. The receptors come from a human donor in good health. Each CDR3 is given with its conserved first and last residue. The order of the fields is J gene, D gene, V gene, clone size, CDR3 protein, CDR3 DNA. The D gene is left open where the match is weak. The size of a clone is reported for some rows only, either as once, few or many, or as a class for expanded clones.

j_gene: TRBJ2-3
d_gene: TRBD1
v_gene: TRBV11-2
abundance: NA
CDR3aa: CASSSGTGRGTDTQYF
CDR3nt: TGTGCCAGCAGCTCCGGGACAGGGAGGGGCACAGATACGCAGTATTTT

j_gene: TRBJ2-1
d_gene: NA
v_gene: TRBV10-1
abundance: NA
CDR3aa: CASSESYNEQFF
CDR3nt: TGCGCCAGCAGTGAGTCGTACAATGAGCAGTTCTTC

j_gene: TRBJ1-4
d_gene: NA
v_gene: TRBV4-1
abundance: NA
CDR3aa: CASSREVGQVPWATNEKLFF
CDR3nt: TGCGCCAGCAGCCGGGAGGTCGGTCAGGTCCCTTGGGCAACTAATGAAAAACTGTTTTTT

j_gene: TRBJ2-5
d_gene: NA
v_gene: TRBV5-1
abundance: NA
CDR3aa: CASSLESGWQETQYF
CDR3nt: TGCGCCAGCAGCTTGGAGTCAGGGTGGCAAGAGACCCAGTACTTC

j_gene: TRBJ2-7
d_gene: TRBD2
v_gene: TRBV19
abundance: NA
CDR3aa: CASSIREGPEQYF
CDR3nt: TGTGCCAGTAGTATACGGGAGGGCCCTGAGCAGTACTTC

j_gene: TRBJ2-1
d_gene: TRBD2
v_gene: TRBV7-8
abundance: NA
CDR3aa: CASRATSGSYNEQFF
CDR3nt: TGTGCCAGCAGAGCTACTAGCGGGAGTTACAATGAGCAGTTCTTC

j_gene: TRBJ2-1
d_gene: TRBD2
v_gene: TRBV9
abundance: NA
CDR3aa: CASSFTSGIFNEQFF
CDR3nt: TGTGCCAGCAGCTTTACTAGCGGGATCTTCAATGAGCAGTTCTTC

j_gene: TRBJ2-2
d_gene: NA
v_gene: TRBV15
abundance: NA
CDR3aa: CATSRVGGRNTGELFF
CDR3nt: TGTGCCACCAGCAGAGTGGGTGGAAGAAACACCGGGGAGCTGTTTTTT

j_gene: TRBJ2-7
d_gene: NA
v_gene: TRBV5-6
abundance: NA
CDR3aa: CASSLEDDEQYF
CDR3nt: TGTGCCAGCAGCTTGGAGGACGACGAGCAGTACTTC

j_gene: TRBJ2-1
d_gene: TRBD2
v_gene: TRBV11-1
abundance: NA
CDR3aa: CASSARERGTYNEQFF
CDR3nt: TGTGCCAGCAGCGCACGGGAGCGGGGAACCTACAATGAGCAGTTCTTC

j_gene: TRBJ2-5
d_gene: NA
v_gene: TRBV7-2
abundance: NA
CDR3aa: CASSLGIQETQYF
CDR3nt: TGTGCCAGCAGCTTAGGGATTCAAGAGACCCAGTACTTC

j_gene: TRBJ2-7
d_gene: NA
v_gene: TRBV27
abundance: NA
CDR3aa: CASSPAAPSYEQYF
CDR3nt: TGTGCCAGCAGTCCAGCGGCTCCATCCTACGAGCAGTACTTC

j_gene: TRBJ2-7
d_gene: NA
v_gene: TRBV9
abundance: NA
CDR3aa: CASSAQGSPLYYEQYF
CDR3nt: TGTGCCAGCAGCGCACAGGGCAGCCCTCTCTACTACGAGCAGTACTTC

j_gene: TRBJ2-7
d_gene: NA
v_gene: TRBV4-1
abundance: once
CDR3aa: CASSQVAESSYEQYF
CDR3nt: TGCGCCAGCAGCCAAGTCGCAGAATCCTCCTACGAGCAGTACTTC

j_gene: TRBJ2-7
d_gene: NA
v_gene: TRBV27
abundance: NA
CDR3aa: CASSFHPKGIEQYF
CDR3nt: TGTGCCAGCAGTTTTCACCCAAAAGGCATCGAGCAGTACTTC

j_gene: TRBJ2-2
d_gene: NA
v_gene: TRBV7-6
abundance: NA
CDR3aa: CASSATGRTGELFF
CDR3nt: TGTGCCAGCAGCGCGACAGGCCGCACCGGGGAGCTGTTTTTT

j_gene: TRBJ2-5
d_gene: NA
v_gene: TRBV29-1
abundance: NA
CDR3aa: CSVEERQETQYF
CDR3nt: TGCAGCGTTGAAGAAAGACAAGAGACCCAGTACTTC

j_gene: TRBJ1-2
d_gene: NA
v_gene: TRBV7-6
abundance: NA
CDR3aa: CASSLDRNGLYGYTF
CDR3nt: TGTGCCAGCAGCTTAGACAGGAATGGCCTCTATGGCTACACCTTC

j_gene: TRBJ1-2
d_gene: TRBD1
v_gene: TRBV6-6
abundance: NA
CDR3aa: CASSFRGQGGVGYTF
CDR3nt: TGTGCCAGCAGTTTCCGAGGACAGGGAGGAGTGGGCTACACCTTC

j_gene: TRBJ2-7
d_gene: NA
v_gene: TRBV6-1
abundance: NA
CDR3aa: CAVGGTARGYEQYF
CDR3nt: TGTGCTGTCGGAGGCACAGCACGAGGCTACGAGCAGTACTTC

j_gene: TRBJ2-4
d_gene: NA
v_gene: TRBV28
abundance: few
CDR3aa: CASSVRLARNIQYF
CDR3nt: TGTGCCAGCAGTGTGCGCCTAGCTAGGAACATTCAGTACTTC

j_gene: TRBJ2-7
d_gene: NA
v_gene: TRBV9
abundance: few
CDR3aa: CASSVDWAAEQYF
CDR3nt: TGTGCCAGCAGCGTGGACTGGGCCGCCGAGCAGTACTTC

j_gene: TRBJ2-1
d_gene: TRBD2
v_gene: TRBV5-1
abundance: NA
CDR3aa: CASSSRIQTSATSYNEQFF
CDR3nt: TGCGCCAGCAGCAGCCGGATACAAACTAGCGCGACTTCCTACAATGAGCAGTTCTTC

j_gene: TRBJ2-7
d_gene: NA
v_gene: TRBV27
abundance: NA
CDR3aa: CASSLYGEQYF
CDR3nt: TGTGCCAGCAGTTTATATGGTGAGCAGTACTTC

j_gene: TRBJ2-7
d_gene: TRBD2
v_gene: TRBV6-6
abundance: NA
CDR3aa: CASSKSPGTSLAEQYF
CDR3nt: TGTGCCAGCTCTAAATCTCCCGGGACTAGCCTCGCCGAGCAGTACTTC

j_gene: TRBJ2-1
d_gene: TRBD2
v_gene: TRBV9
abundance: NA
CDR3aa: CATASGDNEQFF
CDR3nt: TGTGCCACCGCTAGCGGAGACAATGAGCAGTTCTTC

j_gene: TRBJ2-7
d_gene: NA
v_gene: TRBV11-2
abundance: once
CDR3aa: CASSLHEAAPSYEQYF
CDR3nt: TGTGCCAGCAGCTTACACGAGGCAGCGCCTTCCTACGAGCAGTACTTC

j_gene: TRBJ1-2
d_gene: NA
v_gene: TRBV19
abundance: NA
CDR3aa: CASSILGPYGYTF
CDR3nt: TGTGCCAGTAGTATCCTTGGTCCCTATGGCTACACCTTC

j_gene: TRBJ2-7
d_gene: NA
v_gene: TRBV6-1
abundance: NA
CDR3aa: CASNKQGAYEQYF
CDR3nt: TGTGCCAGCAATAAACAGGGAGCCTACGAGCAGTACTTC

j_gene: TRBJ1-3
d_gene: NA
v_gene: TRBV5-8
abundance: NA
CDR3aa: CASSFSGNGNTIYF
CDR3nt: TGTGCCAGCAGCTTCTCAGGGAATGGAAACACCATATATTTT

j_gene: TRBJ2-1
d_gene: NA
v_gene: TRBV5-6
abundance: NA
CDR3aa: CASREAGTIEQFF
CDR3nt: TGTGCCAGCAGAGAGGCAGGTACGATCGAGCAGTTCTTC

j_gene: TRBJ2-2
d_gene: TRBD2
v_gene: TRBV7-6
abundance: NA
CDR3aa: CASSSGLRVAGEAGELFF
CDR3nt: TGTGCCAGCAGCTCAGGACTTAGGGTAGCGGGAGAGGCCGGGGAGCTGTTTTTT

j_gene: TRBJ2-6
d_gene: NA
v_gene: TRBV7-9
abundance: NA
CDR3aa: CASSSGGANVLTF
CDR3nt: TGTGCCAGCAGCTCCGGAGGGGCCAACGTCCTGACTTTC

j_gene: TRBJ2-3
d_gene: NA
v_gene: TRBV27
abundance: NA
CDR3aa: CASRLGTDTQYF
CDR3nt: TGTGCCAGCAGATTGGGCACAGATACGCAGTATTTT

j_gene: TRBJ2-5
d_gene: TRBD2
v_gene: TRBV5-4
abundance: NA
CDR3aa: CASSLAPGLAGDETQYF
CDR3nt: TGTGCCAGCAGCTTGGCCCCGGGACTAGCGGGAGATGAGACCCAGTACTTC

j_gene: TRBJ1-1
d_gene: TRBD1
v_gene: TRBV9
abundance: few
CDR3aa: CASSVEGALNTEAFF
CDR3nt: TGTGCCAGCAGCGTAGAGGGGGCCTTGAACACTGAAGCTTTCTTT

j_gene: TRBJ2-1
d_gene: NA
v_gene: TRBV10-1
abundance: NA
CDR3aa: CASSEYGGMDEQFF
CDR3nt: TGCGCCAGCAGTGAGTATGGGGGGATGGATGAGCAGTTCTTC

j_gene: TRBJ2-6
d_gene: NA
v_gene: TRBV14
abundance: NA
CDR3aa: CASSQFNSGANVLTF
CDR3nt: TGTGCCAGCAGTCAATTTAATAGTGGGGCCAACGTCCTGACTTTC

j_gene: TRBJ2-2
d_gene: NA
v_gene: TRBV25-1
abundance: NA
CDR3aa: CASSEGGRESGELFF
CDR3nt: TGTGCCAGCAGTGAGGGGGGAAGGGAATCCGGGGAGCTGTTTTTT

j_gene: TRBJ2-1
d_gene: TRBD2
v_gene: TRBV2
abundance: NA
CDR3aa: CASLFHLAASYNEQFF
CDR3nt: TGTGCCAGCCTGTTCCACCTAGCGGCCTCCTACAATGAGCAGTTCTTC

j_gene: TRBJ2-7
d_gene: TRBD1
v_gene: TRBV4-1
abundance: once
CDR3aa: CASSQGTPGQGSYEQYF
CDR3nt: TGCGCCAGCAGCCAAGGAACCCCGGGACAGGGTTCCTACGAGCAGTACTTC

j_gene: TRBJ2-5
d_gene: NA
v_gene: TRBV4-1
abundance: NA
CDR3aa: CASSQDGGGAQYF
CDR3nt: TGCGCCAGCAGCCAAGATGGCGGAGGGGCCCAGTACTTC

j_gene: TRBJ1-1
d_gene: TRBD1
v_gene: TRBV28
abundance: NA
CDR3aa: CASSLFRQGAEAFF
CDR3nt: TGTGCCAGCAGTTTATTCCGGCAGGGGGCTGAAGCTTTCTTT